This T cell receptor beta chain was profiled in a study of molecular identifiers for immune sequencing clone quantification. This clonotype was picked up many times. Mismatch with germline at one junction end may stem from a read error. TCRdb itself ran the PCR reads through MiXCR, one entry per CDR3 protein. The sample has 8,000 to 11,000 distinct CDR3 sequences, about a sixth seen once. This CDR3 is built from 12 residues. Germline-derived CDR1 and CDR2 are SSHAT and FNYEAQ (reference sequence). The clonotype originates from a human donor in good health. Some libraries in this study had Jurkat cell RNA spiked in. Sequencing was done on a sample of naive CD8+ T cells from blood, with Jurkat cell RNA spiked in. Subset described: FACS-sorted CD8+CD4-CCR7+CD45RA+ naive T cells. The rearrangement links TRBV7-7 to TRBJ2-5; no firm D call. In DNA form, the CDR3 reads TGTGCTAGCAGCCGGGTTAAAGAGACCCAGTACTTC. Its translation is CASSRVKETQYF.